Judged by abundance, the clone carrying this T cell receptor (beta chain) is medium-sized. The antigen is not known. The investigators amplified TCR beta CDR3 regions from RNA transcripts. HTBI primers were used for first-round RT-PCR of the TCR CDR3. TCRdb used MiXCR to reprocess the multiplex PCR reads, holding one entry per CDR3 protein. The sample lists fewer than 650,000 distinct CDR3 sequences; under 15% were seen once. Diagnostic decisions used clinical symptoms, serum thyroxine and TRAb, thyroid ultrasound and orbital computed tomography. The data are from a study of T cells in Graves' hyperthyroidism and ophthalmopathy. At the level of the study: Peripheral blood was collected at initial diagnosis, before any treatment.

This CDR3 spans 12 amino acids. Per germline, CDR1 MDHEN and CDR2 SYDVKM. V gave up 5 bases and J gave up 7 bases, with 11 bases separating them. Study observations and caveats: Most expanded thyroid clonotypes above 0.001 also appeared in blood.

This chain uses TRBV28 with TRBJ1-2; D is undetermined. This TCR was sampled from a woman in her forties with Graves' ophthalmopathy. Sequenced sample: blood. CDR3 nucleotide sequence: TGTGCCAGCAGTGGTTTGAAGCGTGGCTACACCTTC. Translated: CASSGLKRGYTF.